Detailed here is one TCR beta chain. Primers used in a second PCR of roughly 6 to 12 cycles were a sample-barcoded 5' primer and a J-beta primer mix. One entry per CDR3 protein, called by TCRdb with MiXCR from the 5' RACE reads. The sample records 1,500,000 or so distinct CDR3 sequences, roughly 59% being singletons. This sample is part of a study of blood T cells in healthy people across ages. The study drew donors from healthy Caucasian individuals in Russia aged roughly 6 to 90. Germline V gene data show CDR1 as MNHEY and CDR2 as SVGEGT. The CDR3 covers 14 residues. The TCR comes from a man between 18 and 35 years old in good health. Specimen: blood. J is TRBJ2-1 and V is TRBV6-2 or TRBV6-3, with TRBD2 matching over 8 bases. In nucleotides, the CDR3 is TGTGCTTCCCAATCGGGGGGGGCCTACAATGAGCAGTTCTTC. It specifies CASQSGGAYNEQFF.